This T cell receptor beta chain was recovered during a study of blood T cell repertoires in COVID-19. In the study overall: Both acute and convalescent COVID-19 samples were obtained from the United States, Italy and Spain. The analysed material was cDNA or gDNA that came from T cells, B-cell-depleted T cells, or PBMCs.

This clone was seen once. In the original analysis: For nucleated cells, counts were estimated from reference gene primer amplification. Here immunoSEQ multiplex PCR was the method, and the copy in TCRdb shows in-frame clones only, minus some. V and J calls and clone size are those listed in that table; D and trimming were worked out from the DNA. The data hold approximately 480,000 clones, with roughly 89% observed a single time. Looked up from germline, CDR1 is SEHNR and CDR2 is FQNEAQ (reference sequence). The CDR3 totals 14 residues. With 8 bases clipped from V and 6 bases from J, the junction kept 8 bases outside the gene matches. Seattle enrolled patients during active infection and tracked them longitudinally.

The clonotype originates from a man between 18 and 29 years old with COVID-19, enrolled during active disease. Source material: peripheral blood. The rearrangement uses TRBV7-9 and TRBJ2-1; 9 positions match TRBD2. In nucleotides, the CDR3 is TGTGCCAGCGTCCCCCGCGGGGGGGCCAATGAGCAGTTCTTC. This codes for CASVPRGGANEQFF.